These 6 T cell receptor beta chains came from one sample sequenced in a study of beta chain features in type 1 diabetes. As every portion of the isolated RNA was reverse transcribed, the sequencing read expressed TCRB transcripts. Using immunoSEQ multiplex PCR, the repertoire was profiled, and TCRdb retains in-frame clones only, with some absent. The sample holds some 400,000 clones, about 15% seen once. Sequencing was carried out using naive CD4+ T cells from blood. These receptors originate from a woman aged 18-29 years in good health.

The CDR3 sequence is CAWSSGSITDTQYF. In nucleotides, the CDR3 is TGTGCCTGGAGTAGCGGGAGTATAACAGATACGCAGTATTTT. The rearrangement joins TRBV30 to TRBJ2-3; 8 nucleotides align to TRBD2. V trimming: 2 bases; J trimming: 3 bases; junction bases outside the gene matches: 4. There are 14 residues in the CDR3. Germline V gene data show CDR1 as GTSNPN and CDR2 as SVGIG (reference sequence).

The chain employs TRBV7-2 and TRBJ2-1, with TRBD2 matching 9 bases. Trimming removed 2 bases from V and 4 bases from J; junction bases left unmatched: 3. Germline V gives CDR1 SGHTA, CDR2 FQGNSA. The CDR3 is 15 residues long. CDR3 sequence (DNA): TGTGCCAGCAGCTTATATGCGGGAGGGTACAATGAGCAGTTCTTC. It yields the protein CASSLYAGGYNEQFF.

V is TRBV5-1 and J is TRBJ2-7; perhaps TRBD1 as D (6 bases). The V end was cut by 0 bases, the J end by 3 bases, with 7 bases between. Germline values: CDR1 SGHRS, CDR2 YFSETQ. The CDR3 loop spans 13 amino acids. CDR3 sequence reads: CASSLGTDYEQYF. The CDR3 DNA is TGCGCCAGCAGCTTGGGGACAGACTACGAGCAGTACTTC.

The rearrangement uses TRBV11-2 and TRBJ2-5, with D perhaps matching TRBD2 (6 bases). CDR1 is SGHAT, CDR2 FQNNGV, per germline. This CDR3 spans 14 amino acids. V lost 2 bases to trimming and J lost 5 bases, with 12 bases between them. The chain's CDR3 is CASSLRRGRETQYF. In DNA form, the CDR3 reads TGTGCCAGCAGCTTAAGGAGGGGCCGGGAGACCCAGTACTTC.

The rearrangement joins TRBV19 to TRBJ1-1; D is perhaps TRBD1 (5 bases). V shed 4 bases and J shed 10 bases, with 22 bases lying between them. The germline gives CDR1 LNHDA, CDR2 SQIVND (reference sequence). CDR3 size: 15 residues. Written as DNA, the CDR3 is TGTGCCAGTAGTACCTCGCTAGGGGCAACAAAACGAGCTTTCTTT. Its translation: CASSTSLGATKRAFF.

This chain links TRBV7-3 with TRBJ2-7, with D perhaps TRBD2 (6 bases). V was clipped by 3 bases and J by 7 bases, with 16 bases between them. The CDR3 totals 14 residues. Germline values: CDR1 SGHTA, CDR2 FQGTGA. The CDR3 bases are TGTGCCAGCAGCTTGGGACTCCCGAGGAGTGAGCAGTACTTC. Amino acid sequence: CASSLGLPRSEQYF.